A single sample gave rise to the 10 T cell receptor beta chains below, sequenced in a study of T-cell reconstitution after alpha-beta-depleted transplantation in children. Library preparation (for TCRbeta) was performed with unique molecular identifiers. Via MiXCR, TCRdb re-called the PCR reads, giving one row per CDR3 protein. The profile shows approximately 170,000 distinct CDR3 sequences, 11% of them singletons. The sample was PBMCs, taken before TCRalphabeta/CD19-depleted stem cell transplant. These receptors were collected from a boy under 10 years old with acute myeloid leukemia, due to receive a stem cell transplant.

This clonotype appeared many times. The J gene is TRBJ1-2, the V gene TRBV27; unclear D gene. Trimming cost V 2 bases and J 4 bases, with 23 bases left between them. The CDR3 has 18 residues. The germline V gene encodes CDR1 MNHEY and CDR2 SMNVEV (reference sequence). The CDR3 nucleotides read TGTGCCAGCAGTTTAAGGCTGCAGGCCCAACACTCAACCTATGGCTACACCTTC. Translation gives CASSLRLQAQHSTYGYTF.

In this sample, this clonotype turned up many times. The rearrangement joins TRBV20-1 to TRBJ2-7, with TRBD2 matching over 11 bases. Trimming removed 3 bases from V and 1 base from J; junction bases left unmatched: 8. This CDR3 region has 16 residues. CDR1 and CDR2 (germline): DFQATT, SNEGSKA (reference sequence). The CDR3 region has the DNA TGCAGTGCTAGGAGTCCTAGCGGGGGGCTATCCTACGAGCAGTACGTC. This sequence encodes CSARSPSGGLSYEQYV.

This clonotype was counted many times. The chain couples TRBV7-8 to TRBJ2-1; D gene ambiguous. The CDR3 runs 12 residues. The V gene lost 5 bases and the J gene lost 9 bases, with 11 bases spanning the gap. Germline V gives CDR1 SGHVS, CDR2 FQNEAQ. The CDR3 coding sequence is TGTGCCAGCAGCAAATCTAGGATTGAGCAGTTCTTC. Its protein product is CASSKSRIEQFF.

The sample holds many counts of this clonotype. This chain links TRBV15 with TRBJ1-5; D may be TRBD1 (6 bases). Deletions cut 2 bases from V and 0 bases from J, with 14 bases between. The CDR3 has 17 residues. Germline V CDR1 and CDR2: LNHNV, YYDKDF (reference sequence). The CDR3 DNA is TGTGCCACCAGCAGACGGGGGGGGGCTTATAGCAATCAGCCCCAGCATTTT. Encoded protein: CATSRRGGAYSNQPQHF. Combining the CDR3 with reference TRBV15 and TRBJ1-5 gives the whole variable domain DAMVIQNPRYQVTQFGKPVTLSCSQTLNHNVMYWYQQKSSQAPKLLFHYYDKDFNNEADTPDNFQSRRPNTSFCFLDIRSPGLGDTAMYLCATSRRGGAYSNQPQHFGDGTRLSIL.

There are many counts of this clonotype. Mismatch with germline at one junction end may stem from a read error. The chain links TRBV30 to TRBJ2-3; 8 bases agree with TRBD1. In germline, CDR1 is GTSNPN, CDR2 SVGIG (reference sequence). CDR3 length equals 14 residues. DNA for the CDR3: TGCAACTTCCCGGGACAGGCCGGCACAGATACGCAGTATTTT. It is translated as CNFPGQAGTDTQYF.

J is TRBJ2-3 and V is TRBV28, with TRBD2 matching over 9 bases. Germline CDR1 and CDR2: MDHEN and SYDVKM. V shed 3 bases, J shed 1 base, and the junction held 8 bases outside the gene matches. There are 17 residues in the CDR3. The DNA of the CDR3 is TGTGCCAGCAGTTTTAAGGCGGGAGGGTCAGGCACAGATACGCAGTATTTT. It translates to CASSFKAGGSGTDTQYF.

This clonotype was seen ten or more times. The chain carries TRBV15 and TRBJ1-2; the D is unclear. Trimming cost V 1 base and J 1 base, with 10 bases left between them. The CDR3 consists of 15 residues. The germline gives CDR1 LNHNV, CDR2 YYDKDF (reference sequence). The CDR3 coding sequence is TGTGCCACCAGCAGAGTTGGGCAGTATAACTATGGCTACACCTTC. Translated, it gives CATSRVGQYNYGYTF. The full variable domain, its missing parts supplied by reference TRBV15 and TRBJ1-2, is DAMVIQNPRYQVTQFGKPVTLSCSQTLNHNVMYWYQQKSSQAPKLLFHYYDKDFNNEADTPDNFQSRRPNTSFCFLDIRSPGLGDTAMYLCATSRVGQYNYGYTFGSGTRLTVV.

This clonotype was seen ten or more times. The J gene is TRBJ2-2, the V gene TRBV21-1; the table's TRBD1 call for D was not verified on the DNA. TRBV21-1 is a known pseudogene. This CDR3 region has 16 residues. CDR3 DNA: TGTGCCAGCAGCCCGCCGGGACAGGGGGAAACCGGGGAGCTGTTTTTT. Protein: CASSPPGQGETGELFF.

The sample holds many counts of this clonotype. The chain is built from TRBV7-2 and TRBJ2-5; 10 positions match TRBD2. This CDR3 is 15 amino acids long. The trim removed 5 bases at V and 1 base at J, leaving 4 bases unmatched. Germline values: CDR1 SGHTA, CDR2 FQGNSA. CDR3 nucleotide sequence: TGTGCCAGCAGCCGACTAGCGGGTACCCAAGAGACCCAGTACTTC. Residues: CASSRLAGTQETQYF.

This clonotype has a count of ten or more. The CDR3 is CASSFRDETEAFF. CDR3 DNA: TGTGCCAGCAGTTTCAGGGATGAGACTGAAGCTTTCTTT. V usage is TRBV6-5 and J usage is TRBJ1-1, with D possibly matching TRBD1 (5 bases). This CDR3 is built from 13 residues. Germline V gene data show CDR1 as MNHEY and CDR2 as SVGAGI. Trimming took 4 bases from V and 5 from J, leaving 11 bases between them.